This T cell receptor beta chain was observed in a study of T cell changes during pregnancy in multiple sclerosis. Germline CDR1 is MNHEY and CDR2 is SVGAGI. V shed 4 bases and J shed 11 bases, with 14 bases lying between them. This CDR3 comprises 12 residues. Using immunoSEQ multiplex PCR, the repertoire was profiled, and TCRdb retains in-frame clones only, with some absent. The sample includes 30,000 to 50,000 clones, about nine tenths of them seen just once. The receptor was isolated from a female donor in good health, enrolled as a control in a pregnancy study. This chain connects TRBV6-5 to TRBJ1-1; D call uncertain. The material sequenced was CD4+ T cells from peripheral blood mononuclear cells, taken in the first trimester of pregnancy. The CDR3 nucleotides read TGTGCCAGCAGTTTCGGAGAGGGTCGGGCTTTCTTT. This translates into CASSFGEGRAFF.